The next 19 T cell receptor beta chains were all read from a single sample in a study of regulatory T cells in long-lasting Graves disease (dated by TCRdb to the early 2020s). The label giving this sample's time point can be read as: newly diagnosed GD, antithyroid drugs for less than 3 months. RNA was extracted from PBMCs in TRIzol for both TCR sequencing and RNA sequencing. The method behind the library was multiplex PCR. Sequencing was performed on an Illumina HiSeq 4000. iRepertoire HTBI primers and Arm-PCR amplification of CDR3 regions were used to construct TCR beta libraries. Starting from the raw public reads, TCRdb applied fastp trimming at Q25, assembled clones with MiXCR and retained in-frame beta chains. Each entry merges the rows of one CDR3 protein and shows their most common DNA and genes. The sample data list some 600,000 distinct CDR3 sequences, and roughly a sixth of these were observed just once. Clones ranked in the top ten supply around 12% of the sample.

The data were also submitted as part of a second study, on T cells in Graves' hyperthyroidism and ophthalmopathy.

The material sequenced was peripheral blood mononuclear cells (PBMCs), taken at new diagnosis, from a patient treated with antithyroid drugs. These receptors were taken from a man aged 18 to 29 with Graves disease. Donor details come from another sample of the same person, matched by shared clones.

The table lists this clonotype with a few counts. V usage is TRBV7-9 and J usage is TRBJ1-1; 8 bases line up with TRBD1. The CDR3 spans 14 residues. The J segment lost 5 bases and the V segment lost 5 bases, leaving 7 bases of the junction unmatched. Germline V CDR1 and CDR2: SEHNR, FQNEAQ (reference sequence). The CDR3 here is CASSHRGMDTEAFF. CDR3 sequence (DNA): TGTGCCAGCAGCCACAGGGGGATGGATACTGAAGCTTTCTTT.

This clonotype was detected many times. The chain combines TRBV3-1 with TRBJ2-7; no clear D. Per germline, CDR1 LGHDT and CDR2 YNNKEL (reference sequence). The V end lost 4 bases, the J end lost 6 bases, and 10 bases lay between the germline ends. The CDR3 is 12 residues long. In DNA, the CDR3 is TGTGCCAGCAGCCGCCCCCCTTCCGAGCAGTACTTC. Its protein is CASSRPPSEQYF.

The table lists this clonotype with a few counts. The CDR3 DNA reads TGCGCCAGCAGCTCACAGGGGCCCTTCGCAGAGACCCAGTACTTC. As protein: CASSSQGPFAETQYF. The rearrangement joins TRBV5-1 to TRBJ2-5, with 7 bases identical to TRBD1. V shed 3 bases and J 4 bases; nucleotides not matched to a gene: 9. CDR1 and CDR2 from the germline V gene are SGHRS and YFSETQ. The CDR3 covers 15 residues. Filled out from reference TRBV5-1 and TRBJ2-5, the complete variable domain reads KAGVTQTPRYLIKTRGQQVTLSCSPISGHRSVSWYQQTPGQGLQFLFEYFSETQRNKGNFPGRFSGRQFSNSRSEMNVSTLELGDSALYLCASSSQGPFAETQYFGPGTRLLVL.

As regards this clonotype: This may be a read error, as it is one base from a much larger clone. Here the CDR3 reads CANRLDGGPTEAFF. The DNA of the CDR3 is TGCGCCAACAGACTTGATGGAGGGCCCACTGAAGCTTTCTTT. The chain has TRBV5-1 and TRBJ1-1; unclear D gene. Trimming pared 9 bases from V and 4 bases from J, leaving 19 bases between. CDR3 length: 14 residues. CDR1 is SGHRS, CDR2 YFSETQ, per germline.

The chain uses TRBV6-2 or TRBV6-3 and TRBJ1-6; perhaps TRBD1 as D (5 bases). The germline V gene encodes CDR1 MNHEY and CDR2 SVGEGT. Deletions cut 2 bases from V and 7 bases from J, with 9 bases between. The CDR3 length is 14 residues. CDR3 amino acids: CASSYRDRNSPLHF. CDR3 nucleotides: TGTGCCAGCAGTTACCGTGACAGAAATTCACCCCTCCACTTT.

Of note for this clonotype: This CDR3 fails to terminate in the conserved phenylalanine or tryptophan, so it likely reflects a read error. The DNA is omitted, as the CDR3 cannot be located on it reliably, and the CDR3 follows TCRdb's listing. The chain carries TRBV5-6 and TRBJ1-2; the DNA was not used to check the table's D call, TRBD1. CDR1 is SGHDT and CDR2 is YYEEEE in the germline V gene. The CDR3 totals 13 residues, both ends included. Here the CDR3 reads CASSLGVLGQPVT.

This clonotype has more than one count but fewer than ten. The chain is built from TRBV6-2 or TRBV6-3 and TRBJ2-3; 7 bases line up with TRBD2. This CDR3 is 14 amino acids long. V was clipped by 6 bases and J by 4 bases; unmatched bases: 7. CDR1 and CDR2 (germline): MNHEY, SVGEGT. CDR3 region: CASRPGLVPDTQYF. CDR3 DNA sequence: TGTGCCAGCAGACCCGGACTAGTCCCAGATACGCAGTATTTT.

A remark on this clonotype: A much larger clone lies one base from this, so it may be a read error. This sequence joins TRBV3-1 and TRBJ2-4, with D possibly TRBD2 on 6 matching bases. The CDR3 extends over 14 amino acids. Germline-derived CDR1 and CDR2 are LGHDT and YNNKEL (reference sequence). The CDR3 region has the DNA TGTGCCAGCAGCCAAGAGGGCGGGGAAAACATTCAGTGCTTC. It yields the protein CASSQEGGENIQCF.

J is TRBJ1-1 and V is TRBV19; possible D gene TRBD1, 5 bases. The V end was cut by 3 bases, the J end by 4 bases, with 12 bases between. Germline CDR1 reads LNHDA; CDR2 reads SQIVND (reference sequence). This CDR3 has 14 residues. This chain's CDR3 is CASSMGGSSTEAFF. CDR3 coding DNA: TGTGCCAGTAGTATGGGGGGGTCAAGCACTGAAGCTTTCTTT.

In this sample, this clonotype turned up a few times. The rearrangement links TRBV2 to TRBJ2-1; 10 bases fit TRBD2. The CDR3 has 14 residues. Per germline, CDR1 SNHLY and CDR2 FYNNEI. V shed 3 bases, J shed 10 bases, and the junction held 6 bases outside the gene matches. CDR3 in amino acids: CASSDASGSYEQFF. In DNA, the CDR3 is TGTGCCAGCAGTGACGCTAGCGGGAGCTACGAGCAGTTCTTC.

This clonotype has a count of ten or more. The rearrangement joins TRBV12-3 or TRBV12-4 to TRBJ1-1; perhaps TRBD1 as D (6 bases). This CDR3 contains 14 residues. V was shortened by 7 bases and J by 3 bases, with 15 bases between the two germline ends. CDR3 residues: CASTPSGGHTEAFF. In DNA form, the CDR3 reads TGTGCCAGCACTCCTAGTGGGGGGCACACTGAAGCTTTCTTT.

The chain joins TRBV3-1 to TRBJ2-2; possibly TRBD1 for D (5 bases). Germline assignment: CDR1 LGHDT and CDR2 YNNKEL (reference sequence). There are 15 residues in the CDR3. The V end lost 7 bases, the J end lost 4 bases, and 16 bases lay between the germline ends. CDR3 sequence (DNA): TGTGCCAGCACCCACCAGGGTCCGGGCACCGGGGAGCTGTTTTTT. The encoded protein is CASTHQGPGTGELFF.

This clonotype was detected a few times. Given a much more abundant clone one base away, this may be a read error. The genes are TRBV27 and TRBJ2-1, with TRBD2 matching over 8 bases. The germline CDR1 and CDR2 sequences are MNHEY and SMNVEV (reference sequence). V lost 7 bases to trimming and J lost 2 bases; unmatched junction nucleotides: 1. The CDR3 is 13 residues long. The CDR3: CASKGLAYNEQFF. CDR3 DNA: TGTGCCAGCAAGGGACTAGCCTACAATGAGCAGTTCTTC.

This clonotype was detected ten times or more. The chain employs TRBV30 and TRBJ2-3; D not certain. Trimming cost V 4 bases and J 5 bases, with 7 bases left between them. The length of the CDR3 is 11 residues. CDR1 and CDR2 (germline): GTSNPN, SVGIG (reference sequence). The DNA of the CDR3 is TGTGCCTGGAATCGCGGAGATACGCAGTATTTT. Translating it yields CAWNRGDTQYF.

The chain recombines TRBV5-1 with TRBJ2-2; 7 bases align to TRBD1. Germline CDR1 SGHRS, CDR2 YFSETQ. V shed 0 bases and J 4 bases; nucleotides not matched to a gene: 3. The CDR3 contains 15 residues. CDR3 sequence reads: CASSLEGASTGELFF. CDR3 nucleotides: TGCGCCAGCAGCTTGGAGGGGGCCTCCACCGGGGAGCTGTTTTTT. The variable domain in full, completed from reference TRBV5-1 and TRBJ2-2, reads KAGVTQTPRYLIKTRGQQVTLSCSPISGHRSVSWYQQTPGQGLQFLFEYFSETQRNKGNFPGRFSGRQFSNSRSEMNVSTLELGDSALYLCASSLEGASTGELFFGEGSRLTVL.

This clonotype was seen at least ten times. The V gene is TRBV3-1, the J gene TRBJ1-1; D gene unclear. CDR1 is LGHDT, CDR2 YNNKEL, per germline (reference sequence). This CDR3 is 14 amino acids long. V lost 0 bases to trimming and J lost 8 bases, with 13 bases between them. CDR3 coding DNA: TGTGCCAGCAGCCAAGAAAGCACCCGCCGGGAAGCTTTCTTT. Residues: CASSQESTRREAFF.

At least ten counts were recorded for this clonotype. The chain links TRBV27 to TRBJ2-7; 7 bases fit TRBD2. CDR3 length: 14 amino acids. With 4 bases clipped from V and 3 bases from J, the junction kept 6 bases outside the gene matches. Germline loops: CDR1 MNHEY, CDR2 SMNVEV (reference sequence). CDR3 sequence (DNA): TGTGCCAGCAGTTCGGCTAGCGGATACTACGAGCAGTACTTC. Translating it yields CASSSASGYYEQYF.

This clonotype was seen a few times. The J gene is TRBJ2-3, the V gene TRBV6-1; D perhaps matches TRBD2 (6 bases). CDR1 and CDR2 (germline): MNHNS, SASEGT. The CDR3 contains 14 residues. Trimming removed 5 bases at V and 0 bases at J, with 9 bases between. CDR3 nucleotides: TGTGCCAGCAGTACCGGGACTAGCACAGATACGCAGTATTTT. It codes for CASSTGTSTDTQYF.

The gene calls are TRBV4-1 and TRBJ1-2, with a tentative D call TRBD1 (5 bases). This CDR3 is built from 13 residues. The V gene's germline CDR1 is MGHRA and CDR2 YSYEKL. V was cut by 1 base and J by 2 bases, with 5 bases left in between. The CDR3 reads CASSQAGNYGYTF. CDR3 in DNA: TGCGCCAGCAGCCAAGCAGGGAACTATGGCTACACCTTC.